This T cell receptor (beta chain) is from a study of cytomegalovirus exposure and HLA in healthy donors. Although they were nominally healthy when sampled, donors likely had unrecorded immune exposures. Concerning this clone: Its target is unknown.

The CDR3 extends over 15 amino acids. Germline CDR1 and CDR2: MNHEY and SMNVEV (reference sequence). The V and J ends lost 3 bases and 6 bases, in that order; junction bases with no gene match: 6. The study, taken as a whole, reports: A later analysis appeared to link common viral pathogens to several of the most significant clusters. Earlier results showed most TCR beta V segments being productive about 87% or about 30% of the time. A classifier reportedly called cytomegalovirus status with high sensitivity and specificity.

Primers included in the PCR were 60 Vbeta and 13 Jbeta primers. TCRdb's copy holds only in-frame clones and misses some; the assay was immunoSEQ multiplex PCR. The sample yields 120,000 or so clones, 60% to 85% seen once. The sequence was collected from a man aged 50-60 years in good health and CMV-seropositive. This chain links TRBV27 with TRBJ2-7, with TRBD2 identical over 12 bases. The sequencing input was PBMCs. CDR3: CASSLRLAGVGEQYF. CDR3 nucleotides: TGTGCCAGCAGTTTGAGACTAGCGGGAGTTGGCGAGCAGTACTTC.